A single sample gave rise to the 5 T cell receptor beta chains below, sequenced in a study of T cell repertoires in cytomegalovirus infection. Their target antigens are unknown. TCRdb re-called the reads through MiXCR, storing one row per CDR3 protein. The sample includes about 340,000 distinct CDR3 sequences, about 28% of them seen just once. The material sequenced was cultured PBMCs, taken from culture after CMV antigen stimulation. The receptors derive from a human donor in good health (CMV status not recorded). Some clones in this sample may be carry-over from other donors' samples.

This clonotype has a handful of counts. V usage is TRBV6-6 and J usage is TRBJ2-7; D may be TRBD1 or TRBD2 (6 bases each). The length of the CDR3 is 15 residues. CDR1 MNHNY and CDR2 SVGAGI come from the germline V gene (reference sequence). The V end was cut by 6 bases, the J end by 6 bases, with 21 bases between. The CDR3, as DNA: TGTGCCAGCAGCGAGGGGGGCATGACATCAACCGAGCAGTACTTC. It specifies CASSEGGMTSTEQYF.

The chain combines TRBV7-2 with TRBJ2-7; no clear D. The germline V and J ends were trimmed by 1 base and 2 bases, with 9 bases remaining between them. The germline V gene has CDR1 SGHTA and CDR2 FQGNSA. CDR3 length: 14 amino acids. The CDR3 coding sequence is TGTGCCAGCAGCTTAGGTTCAGCCACCTACGAGCAGTACTTC. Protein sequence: CASSLGSATYEQYF.

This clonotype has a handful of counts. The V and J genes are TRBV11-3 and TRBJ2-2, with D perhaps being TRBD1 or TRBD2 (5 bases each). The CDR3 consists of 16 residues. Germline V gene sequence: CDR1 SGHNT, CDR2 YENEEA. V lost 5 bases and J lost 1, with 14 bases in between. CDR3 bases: TGTGCCAGCAGCATCAGTGGGACCAAGAACACCGGGGAGCTGTTTTTT. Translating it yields CASSISGTKNTGELFF.

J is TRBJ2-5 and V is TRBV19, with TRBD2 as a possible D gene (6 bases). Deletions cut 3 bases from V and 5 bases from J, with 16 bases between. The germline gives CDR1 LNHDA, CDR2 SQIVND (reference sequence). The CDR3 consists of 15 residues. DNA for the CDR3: TGTGCCAGTAGTATCGGGAGCCGTACCGGGGAGACCCAGTACTTC. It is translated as CASSIGSRTGETQYF. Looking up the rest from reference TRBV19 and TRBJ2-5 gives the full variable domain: DGGITQSPKYLFRKEGQNVTLSCEQNLNHDAMYWYRQDPGQGLRLIYYSQIVNDFQKGDIAEGYSVSREKKESFPLTVTSAQKNPTAFYLCASSIGSRTGETQYFGPGTRLLVL.

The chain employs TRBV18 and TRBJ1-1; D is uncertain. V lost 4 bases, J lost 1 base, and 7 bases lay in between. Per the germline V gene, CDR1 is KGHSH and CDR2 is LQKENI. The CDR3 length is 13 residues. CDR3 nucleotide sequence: TGTGCCAGCTCACGGATAGCGAACACTGAAGCTTTCTTT. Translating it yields CASSRIANTEAFF.